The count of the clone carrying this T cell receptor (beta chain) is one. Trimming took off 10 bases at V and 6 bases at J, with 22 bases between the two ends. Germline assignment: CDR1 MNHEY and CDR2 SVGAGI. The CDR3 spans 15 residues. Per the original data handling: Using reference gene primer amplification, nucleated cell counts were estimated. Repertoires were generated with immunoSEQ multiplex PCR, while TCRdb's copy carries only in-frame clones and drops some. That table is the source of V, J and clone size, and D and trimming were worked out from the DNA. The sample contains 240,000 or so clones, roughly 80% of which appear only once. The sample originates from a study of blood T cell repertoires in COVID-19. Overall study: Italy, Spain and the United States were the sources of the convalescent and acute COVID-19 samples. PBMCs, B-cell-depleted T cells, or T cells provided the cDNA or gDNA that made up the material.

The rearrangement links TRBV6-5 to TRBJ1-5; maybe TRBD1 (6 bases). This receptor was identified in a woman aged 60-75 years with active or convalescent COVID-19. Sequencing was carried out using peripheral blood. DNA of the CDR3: TGTGCCACCAAAGAATCCGGGACACCTTTTCAGCCCCAGCATTTT. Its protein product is CATKESGTPFQPQHF.